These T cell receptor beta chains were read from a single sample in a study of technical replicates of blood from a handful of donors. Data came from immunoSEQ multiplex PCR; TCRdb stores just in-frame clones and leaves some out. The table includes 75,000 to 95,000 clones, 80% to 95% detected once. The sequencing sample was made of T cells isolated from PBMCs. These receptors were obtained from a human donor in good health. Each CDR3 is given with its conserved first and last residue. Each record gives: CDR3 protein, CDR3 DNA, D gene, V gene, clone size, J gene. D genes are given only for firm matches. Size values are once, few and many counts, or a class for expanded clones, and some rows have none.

CASSDFRTSDPDLGTGELFF TGTGCCAGCAGCGATTTCCGGACTAGCGACCCAGATTTAGGCACCGGGGAGCTGTTTTTT TRBD2 TRBV7-8 . TRBJ2-2
CASSLASGGAYEQYF TGTGCCAGCAGCTTAGCTAGCGGGGGGGCCTACGAGCAGTACTTC TRBD2 TRBV7-8 . TRBJ2-7
CASSLLQGYEQYF TGTGCCAGCAGTTTACTCCAGGGGTACGAGCAGTACTTC . TRBV27 . TRBJ2-7
CASSVGTESYNEQFF TGTGCCAGCAGCGTGGGGACAGAAAGTTACAATGAGCAGTTCTTC TRBD1 TRBV5-4 . TRBJ2-1
CASSIGPTTATSGSYYEQYF TGTGCCAGTAGTATAGGACCCACTACAGCAACTAGCGGGTCTTACTACGAGCAGTACTTC TRBD2 TRBV19 . TRBJ2-7
CASSGQGGHEKLFF TGTGCCAGCAGCGGACAGGGTGGGCATGAAAAACTGTTTTTT TRBD1 TRBV28 . TRBJ1-4
CASSLAGWEQYF TGCGCCAGCAGCTTGGCAGGGTGGGAGCAGTACTTC . TRBV5-1 . TRBJ2-7
CASSLRGGGANTGELFF TGCGCCAGCAGCTTGCGAGGTGGGGGGGCGAACACCGGGGAGCTGTTTTTT TRBD2 TRBV5-1 . TRBJ2-2
CASSLVIRDHHEQFF TGTGCCAGCAGCTTAGTTATTCGGGATCATCATGAGCAGTTCTTC . TRBV7-9 . TRBJ2-1
CASRVDRGSGNTIYF TGTGCCAGCAGGGTGGACAGGGGCTCTGGAAACACCATATATTTT TRBD1 TRBV6-1 . TRBJ1-3
CASSLEVWGYTF TGTGCCAGCAGTTTAGAGGTGTGGGGCTACACCTTC . TRBV2 . TRBJ1-2
CASSPAGGEQYF TGTGCTAGCAGCCCCGCGGGGGGCGAGCAGTACTTC TRBD2 TRBV7-7 . TRBJ2-7
CASSLIALSYNEQFF TGTGCCAGCAGTTTAATAGCCTTATCCTACAATGAGCAGTTCTTC . TRBV28 . TRBJ2-1
CASSPYPAVAKNIQYF TGTGCCAGCAGCCCCTATCCCGCGGTAGCCAAAAACATTCAGTACTTC . TRBV7-3 . TRBJ2-4
CSVGQGKGNYGYTF TGCAGCGTTGGGCAGGGGAAAGGGAACTATGGCTACACCTTC . TRBV29-1 . TRBJ1-2
CASSIPHRGTSGSPALYEQYF TGTGCCAGCAGCATCCCCCACCGAGGGACTAGCGGGAGCCCAGCCCTCTACGAGCAGTACTTC TRBD2 TRBV13 . TRBJ2-7
CASSLHDISYEQYF TGCGCCAGCAGCTTACATGACATTTCCTACGAGCAGTACTTC . TRBV5-1 once TRBJ2-7
CASSGGLARKQYF TGTGCCAGCAGCGGGGGACTAGCGAGAAAGCAGTACTTC TRBD2 TRBV13 . TRBJ2-7
CASSLPGDTGELFF TGCGCCAGCAGCCTCCCAGGGGACACCGGGGAGCTGTTTTTT . TRBV4-1 once TRBJ2-2
CASRPGGSYNEQFF TGTGCCAGCAGGCCGGGGGGCTCCTACAATGAGCAGTTCTTC TRBD2 TRBV28 . TRBJ2-1
CASSVAGMARETQYF TGTGCCAGCAGCGTAGCGGGTATGGCGCGGGAGACCCAGTACTTC . TRBV9 . TRBJ2-5
CASSQDQGTEAFF TGCGCCAGCAGCCAAGATCAGGGAACTGAAGCTTTCTTT . TRBV4-1 few TRBJ1-1
CASSLNSGTGELFF TGTGCCAGCAGCCTAAATAGCGGGACCGGGGAGCTGTTTTTT TRBD2 TRBV11-2 . TRBJ2-2
CASSISTSGYNEQFF TGTGCCAGCTCTATATCGACTAGCGGTTACAATGAGCAGTTCTTC TRBD2 TRBV9 . TRBJ2-1
CASSPATGAHTEAFF TGCGCCAGCAGCCCGGCGACAGGGGCACACACTGAAGCTTTCTTT TRBD1 TRBV5-1 few TRBJ1-1
CASSSTGYNQPQHF TGTGCCAGCAGCTCCACAGGGTACAATCAGCCCCAGCATTTT . TRBV7-2 . TRBJ1-5